The entry below describes one T cell receptor (beta chain). Its antigen is currently not known. One base away there is no much larger clone; base qualities are not given. This sample was taken from a study of patients and donors after allogeneic stem cell transplantation (TCRdb year 2020). Library preparation used RT-PCR. The sample was run on a NextSeq 550. In TCRdb, the public reads were trimmed at Q25 with fastp and aligned with MiXCR, with productive beta chains retained. Rows are unified per CDR3 protein, each entry keeping the most common DNA and genes. The sample table records approximately 61,000 distinct CDR3 sequences; more than 10% of these occur just once. The ten largest account for under 40% of the sample. From the cysteine through the phenylalanine, the CDR3 covers 20 amino acids. Only the CDR3 region is kept as DNA, spanning 60 bases read in frame from base 1. Clipping removes 2 bases from V and 0 bases from J, with 16 as the unmatched junction base count. CDR1 and CDR2, looked up from the germline V gene (reference sequence), are DFQATT and SNEGSKA.

The sequenced material came from blood, either unsorted or a sorted T cell fraction (not recorded which). The rearranged chain carries TRBV20-1 and TRBJ1-5, and 10 junctional nucleotides match TRBD1. The clonotype originates from a human donor who was either an allogeneic HSCT recipient or a stem cell or donor lymphocyte infusion donor (not recorded which). It is not recorded whose cells these are; they may come from a transplant donor. The CDR3: CSARRSVTGTGAISNQPQHF. The DNA is TGCAGTGCTAGAAGGTCTGTGACCGGGACAGGGGCTATTAGCAATCAGCCCCAGCATTTT.